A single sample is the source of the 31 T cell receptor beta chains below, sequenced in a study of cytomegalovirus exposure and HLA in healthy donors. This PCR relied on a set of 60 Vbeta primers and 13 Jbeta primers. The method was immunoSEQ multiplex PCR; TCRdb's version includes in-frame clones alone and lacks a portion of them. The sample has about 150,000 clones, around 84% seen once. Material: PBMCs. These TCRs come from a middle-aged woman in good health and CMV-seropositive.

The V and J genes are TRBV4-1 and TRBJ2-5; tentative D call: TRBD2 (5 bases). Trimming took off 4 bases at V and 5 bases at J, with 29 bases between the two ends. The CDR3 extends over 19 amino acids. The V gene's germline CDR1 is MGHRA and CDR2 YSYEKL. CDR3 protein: CASSLQGGRKNPEGETQYF. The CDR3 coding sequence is TGCGCCAGCAGCCTACAAGGCGGGCGCAAGAACCCCGAAGGGGAGACCCAGTACTTC.

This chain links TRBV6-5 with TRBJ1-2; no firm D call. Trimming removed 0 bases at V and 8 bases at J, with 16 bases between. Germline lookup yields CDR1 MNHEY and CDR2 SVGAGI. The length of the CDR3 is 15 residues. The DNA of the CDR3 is TGTGCCAGCAGTTACTCGTCGCATTACCTTGGCGGCTACACCTTC. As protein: CASSYSSHYLGGYTF.

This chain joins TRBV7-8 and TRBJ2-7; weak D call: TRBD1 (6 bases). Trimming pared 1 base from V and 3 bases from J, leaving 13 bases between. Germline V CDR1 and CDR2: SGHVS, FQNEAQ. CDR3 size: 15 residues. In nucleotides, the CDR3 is TGTGCCAGCAGCTTAGGGGGGCTAGCAGTCTACGAGCAGTACTTC. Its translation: CASSLGGLAVYEQYF.

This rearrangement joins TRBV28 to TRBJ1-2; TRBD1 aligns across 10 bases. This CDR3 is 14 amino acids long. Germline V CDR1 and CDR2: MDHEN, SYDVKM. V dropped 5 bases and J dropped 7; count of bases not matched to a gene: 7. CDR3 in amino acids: CASSQTGGPPGYTF. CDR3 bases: TGTGCCAGCAGTCAGACAGGGGGCCCTCCTGGCTACACCTTC.

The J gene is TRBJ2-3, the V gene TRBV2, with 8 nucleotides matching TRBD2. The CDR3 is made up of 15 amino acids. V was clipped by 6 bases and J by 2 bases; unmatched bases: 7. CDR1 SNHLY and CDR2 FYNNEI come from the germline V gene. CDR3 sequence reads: CASRALAGSTDTQYF. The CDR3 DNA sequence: TGTGCCAGCAGAGCTCTAGCGGGCTCCACAGATACGCAGTATTTT.

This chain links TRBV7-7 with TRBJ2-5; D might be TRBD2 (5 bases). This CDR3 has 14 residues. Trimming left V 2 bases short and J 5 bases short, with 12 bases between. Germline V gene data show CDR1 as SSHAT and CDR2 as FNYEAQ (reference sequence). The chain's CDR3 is CASSLLSDWETQYF. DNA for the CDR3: TGTGCCAGCAGCTTACTTAGCGACTGGGAGACCCAGTACTTC. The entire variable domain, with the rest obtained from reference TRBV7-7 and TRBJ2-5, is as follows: GAGVSQSPRYKVTKRGQDVTLRCDPISSHATLYWYQQALGQGPEFLTYFNYEAQPDKSGLPSDRFSAERPEGSISTLTIQRTEQRDSAMYRCASSLLSDWETQYFGPGTRLLVL.

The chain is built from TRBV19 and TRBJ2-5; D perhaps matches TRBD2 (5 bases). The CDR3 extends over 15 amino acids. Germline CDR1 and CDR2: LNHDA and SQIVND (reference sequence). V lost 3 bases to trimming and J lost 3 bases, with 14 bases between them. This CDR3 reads CASSIRGTGEETQYF. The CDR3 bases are TGTGCCAGTAGTATTCGGGGTACGGGCGAAGAGACCCAGTACTTC.

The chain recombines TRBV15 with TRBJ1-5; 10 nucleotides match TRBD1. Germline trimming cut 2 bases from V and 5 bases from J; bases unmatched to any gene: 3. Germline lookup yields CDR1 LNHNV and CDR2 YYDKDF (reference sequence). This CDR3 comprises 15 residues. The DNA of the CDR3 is TGTGCCACCAGCAGAAGACAGGGGGCTGATCAGCCCCAGCATTTT. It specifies CATSRRQGADQPQHF.

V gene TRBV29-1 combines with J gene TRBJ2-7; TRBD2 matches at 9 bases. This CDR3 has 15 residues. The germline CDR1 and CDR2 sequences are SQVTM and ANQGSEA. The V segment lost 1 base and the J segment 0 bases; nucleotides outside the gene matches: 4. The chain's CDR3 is CSVEVAGGSSYEQYF. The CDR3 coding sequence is TGCAGCGTTGAAGTCGCGGGGGGGAGCTCCTACGAGCAGTACTTC.

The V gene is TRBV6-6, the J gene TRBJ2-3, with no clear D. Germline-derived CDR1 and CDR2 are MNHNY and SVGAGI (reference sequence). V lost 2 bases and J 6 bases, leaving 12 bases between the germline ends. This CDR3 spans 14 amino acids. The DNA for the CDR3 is TGTGCCAGCAGTTACACTCCAACTCCTGATACGCAGTATTTT. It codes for CASSYTPTPDTQYF.

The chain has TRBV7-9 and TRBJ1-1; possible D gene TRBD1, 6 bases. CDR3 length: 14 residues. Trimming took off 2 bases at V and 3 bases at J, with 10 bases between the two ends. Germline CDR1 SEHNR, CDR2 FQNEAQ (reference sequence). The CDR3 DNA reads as TGTGCCAGCAGCTTACGGTCAGGGGACACTGAAGCTTTCTTT. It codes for CASSLRSGDTEAFF.

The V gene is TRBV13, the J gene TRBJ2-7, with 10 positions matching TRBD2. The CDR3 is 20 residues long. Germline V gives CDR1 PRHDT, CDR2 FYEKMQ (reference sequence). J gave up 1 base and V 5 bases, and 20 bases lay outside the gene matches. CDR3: CASSRKRKIELAGESYEQYF. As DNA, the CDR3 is TGTGCCAGCAGCCGGAAAAGGAAAATAGAGCTAGCGGGAGAATCCTACGAGCAGTACTTC.

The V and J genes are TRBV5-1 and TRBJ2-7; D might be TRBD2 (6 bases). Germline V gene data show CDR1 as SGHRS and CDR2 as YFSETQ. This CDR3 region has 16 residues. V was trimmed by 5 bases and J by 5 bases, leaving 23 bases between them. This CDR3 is CASSQKVGGLSNEQYF. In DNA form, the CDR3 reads TGCGCCAGCAGTCAAAAAGTAGGAGGGCTTAGCAACGAGCAGTACTTC.

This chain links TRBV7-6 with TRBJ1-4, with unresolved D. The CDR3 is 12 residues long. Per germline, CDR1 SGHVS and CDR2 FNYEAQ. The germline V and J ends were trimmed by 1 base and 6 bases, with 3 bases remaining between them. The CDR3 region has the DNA TGTGCCAGCAGCTTAGTAGATGAAAAACTGTTTTTT. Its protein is CASSLVDEKLFF. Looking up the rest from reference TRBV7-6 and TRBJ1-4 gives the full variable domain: GAGVSQSPRYKVTKRGQDVALRCDPISGHVSLYWYRQALGQGPEFLTYFNYEAQQDKSGLPNDRFSAERPEGSISTLTIQRTEQRDSAMYRCASSLVDEKLFFGSGTQLSVL.

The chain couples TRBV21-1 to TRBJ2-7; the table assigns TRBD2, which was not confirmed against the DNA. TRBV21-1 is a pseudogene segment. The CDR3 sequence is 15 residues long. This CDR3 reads CASTLGGGKPYEQYF. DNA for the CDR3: TGTGCCAGCACATTAGGGGGAGGGAAGCCCTACGAGCAGTACTTC.

The CDR3 DNA reads as TGTGCCACTGGGACAGGCGACATTAGCAATCAGCCCCAGCATTTT. Its protein is CATGTGDISNQPQHF. The genes are TRBV19 and TRBJ1-5; 8 bases are shared with TRBD1. This CDR3 region has 15 residues. The germline V gene encodes CDR1 LNHDA and CDR2 SQIVND (reference sequence). V was pared by 10 bases and J by 0 bases, with 8 bases of the junction left unmatched.

In DNA form, the CDR3 reads TGTGCCAGCAGTCCGGGACTCCAAAGGGTGACCCAGTACTTC. As protein: CASSPGLQRVTQYF. The J gene is TRBJ2-5, the V gene TRBV2, with TRBD2 as a possible D gene (6 bases). The CDR3 extends over 14 amino acids. Germline V gene sequence: CDR1 SNHLY, CDR2 FYNNEI. Between the trimmed V and J ends, which lost 5 bases and 7 bases, there was a span of 17 bases.

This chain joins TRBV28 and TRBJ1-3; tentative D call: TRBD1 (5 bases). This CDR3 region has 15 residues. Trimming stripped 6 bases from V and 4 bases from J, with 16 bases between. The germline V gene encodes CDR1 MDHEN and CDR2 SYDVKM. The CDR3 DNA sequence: TGTGCCAGCAGCGCCGCCTCAGGGTTCGGAAACACCATATATTTT. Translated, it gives CASSAASGFGNTIYF.

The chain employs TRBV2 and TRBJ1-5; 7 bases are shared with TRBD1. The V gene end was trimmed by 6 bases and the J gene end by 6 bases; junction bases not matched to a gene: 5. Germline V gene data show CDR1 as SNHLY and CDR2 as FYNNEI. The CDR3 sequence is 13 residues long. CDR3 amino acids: CASRNRGGQPQHF. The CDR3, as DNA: TGTGCCAGCAGGAACAGGGGAGGTCAGCCCCAGCATTTT.

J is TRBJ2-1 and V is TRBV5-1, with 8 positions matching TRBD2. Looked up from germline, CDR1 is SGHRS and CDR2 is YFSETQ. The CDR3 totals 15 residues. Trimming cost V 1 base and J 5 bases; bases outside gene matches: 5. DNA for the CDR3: TGCGCCAGCAGCTTGAACGGACTAGCAGACAATGAGCAGTTCTTC. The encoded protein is CASSLNGLADNEQFF.

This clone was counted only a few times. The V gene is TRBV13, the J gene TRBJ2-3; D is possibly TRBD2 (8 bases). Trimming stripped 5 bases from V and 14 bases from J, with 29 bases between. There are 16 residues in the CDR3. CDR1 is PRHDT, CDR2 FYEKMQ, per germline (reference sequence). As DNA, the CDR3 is TGTGCCAGCAGCCGACGACAGGGCCTTACTAGCGGCGACAGGTATTTT. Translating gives CASSRRQGLTSGDRYF.

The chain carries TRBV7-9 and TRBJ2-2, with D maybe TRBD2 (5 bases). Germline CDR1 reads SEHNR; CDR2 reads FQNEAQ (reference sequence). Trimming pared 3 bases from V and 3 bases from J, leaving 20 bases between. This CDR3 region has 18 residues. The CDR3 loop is CASSFRGPLPPDTGELFF. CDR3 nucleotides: TGTGCCAGCAGCTTCCGGGGTCCACTCCCCCCCGACACCGGGGAGCTGTTTTTT.

The CDR3 DNA reads TGTGCCAGCAGTCCCCACAGACGTGCTGAAGCTTTCTTT. It translates to CASSPHRRAEAFF. The chain employs TRBV6-5 and TRBJ1-1; D is unresolved. The ends were cut back, 5 bases at V and 6 bases at J, with 13 bases in the middle. Germline loops: CDR1 MNHEY, CDR2 SVGAGI. The length of the CDR3 is 13 residues.

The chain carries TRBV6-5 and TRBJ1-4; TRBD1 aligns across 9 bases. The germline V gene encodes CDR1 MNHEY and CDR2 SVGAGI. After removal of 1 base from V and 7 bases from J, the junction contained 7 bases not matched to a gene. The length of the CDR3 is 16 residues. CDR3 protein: CASSYFPGQGFEKLFF. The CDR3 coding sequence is TGTGCCAGCAGTTACTTCCCGGGACAGGGTTTTGAAAAACTGTTTTTT.

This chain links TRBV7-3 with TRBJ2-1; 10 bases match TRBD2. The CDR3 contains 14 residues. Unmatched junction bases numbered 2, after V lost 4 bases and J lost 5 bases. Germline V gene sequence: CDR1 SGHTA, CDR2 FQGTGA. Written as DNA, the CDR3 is TGTGCCAGCAGCTCAACTAGCGGGAACAATGAGCAGTTCTTC. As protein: CASSSTSGNNEQFF. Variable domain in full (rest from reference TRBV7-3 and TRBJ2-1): GAGVSQTPSNKVTEKGKYVELRCDPISGHTALYWYRQSLGQGPEFLIYFQGTGAADDSGLPNDRFFAVRPEGSVSTLKIQRTERGDSAVYLCASSSTSGNNEQFFGPGTRLTVL.

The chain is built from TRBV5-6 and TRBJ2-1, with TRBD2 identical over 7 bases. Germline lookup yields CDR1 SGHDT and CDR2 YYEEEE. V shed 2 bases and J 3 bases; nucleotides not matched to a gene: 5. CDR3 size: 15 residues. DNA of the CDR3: TGTGCCAGCAGCTTTGGGGGGGGACTCTACAATGAGCAGTTCTTC. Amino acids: CASSFGGGLYNEQFF. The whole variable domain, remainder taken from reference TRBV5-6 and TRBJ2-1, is DAGVTQSPTHLIKTRGQQVTLRCSPKSGHDTVSWYQQALGQGPQFIFQYYEEEERQRGNFPDRFSGHQFPNYSSELNVNALLLGDSALYLCASSFGGGLYNEQFFGPGTRLTVL.

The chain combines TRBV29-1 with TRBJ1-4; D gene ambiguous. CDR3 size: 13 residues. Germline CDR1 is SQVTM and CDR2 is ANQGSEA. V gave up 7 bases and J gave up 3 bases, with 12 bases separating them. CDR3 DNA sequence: TGCAGCGGTACCGGGATATCTAATGAAAAACTGTTTTTT. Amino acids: CSGTGISNEKLFF.

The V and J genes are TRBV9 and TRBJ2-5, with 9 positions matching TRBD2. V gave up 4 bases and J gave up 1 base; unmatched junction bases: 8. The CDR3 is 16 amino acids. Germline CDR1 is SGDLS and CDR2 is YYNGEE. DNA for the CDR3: TGTGCCAGCAGCCCCTATAGCGGGAGAGCCCAAGAGACCCAGTACTTC. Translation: CASSPYSGRAQETQYF. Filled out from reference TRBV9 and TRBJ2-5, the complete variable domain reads DSGVTQTPKHLITATGQRVTLRCSPRSGDLSVYWYQQSLDQGLQFLIQYYNGEERAKGNILERFSAQQFPDLHSELNLSSLELGDSALYFCASSPYSGRAQETQYFGPGTRLLVL.

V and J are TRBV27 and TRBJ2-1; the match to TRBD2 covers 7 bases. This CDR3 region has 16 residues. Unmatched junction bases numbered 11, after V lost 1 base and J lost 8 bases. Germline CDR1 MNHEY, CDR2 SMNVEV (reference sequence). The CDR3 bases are TGTGCCAGCAGTTTATTGAGGGAGGGCCTGGGTGATGAGCAGTTCTTC. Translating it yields CASSLLREGLGDEQFF.

The CDR3 DNA reads as TGTGCCAGCTCACCCACAGGGTACACCGGGGAGCTGTTTTTT. Its translation: CASSPTGYTGELFF. The genes are TRBV18 and TRBJ2-2; D may be TRBD1 (6 bases). The V end was cut by 3 bases, the J end by 3 bases, with 8 bases between. The CDR3 consists of 14 residues. Germline V lookup: CDR1 KGHSH, CDR2 LQKENI.

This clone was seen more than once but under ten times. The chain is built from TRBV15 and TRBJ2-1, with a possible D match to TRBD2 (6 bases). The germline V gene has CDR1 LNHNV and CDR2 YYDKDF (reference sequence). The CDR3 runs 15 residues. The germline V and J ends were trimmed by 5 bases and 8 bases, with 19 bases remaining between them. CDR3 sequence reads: CATSDDRRGVDEQFF. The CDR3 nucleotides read TGTGCCACCAGCGACGATCGGAGGGGAGTGGATGAGCAGTTCTTC.